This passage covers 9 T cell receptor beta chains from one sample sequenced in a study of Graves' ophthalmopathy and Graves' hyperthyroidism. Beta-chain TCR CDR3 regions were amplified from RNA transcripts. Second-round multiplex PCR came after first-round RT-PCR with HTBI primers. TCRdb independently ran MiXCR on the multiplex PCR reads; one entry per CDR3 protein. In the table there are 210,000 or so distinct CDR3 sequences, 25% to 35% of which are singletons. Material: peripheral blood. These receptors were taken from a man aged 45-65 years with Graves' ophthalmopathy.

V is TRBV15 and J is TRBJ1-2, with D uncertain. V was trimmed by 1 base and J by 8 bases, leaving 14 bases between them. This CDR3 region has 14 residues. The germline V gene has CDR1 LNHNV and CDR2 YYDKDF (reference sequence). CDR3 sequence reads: CATSRGAASSGYTF. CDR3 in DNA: TGTGCCACCAGCAGAGGGGCGGCCTCATCCGGCTACACCTTC.

The CDR3 sequence: CATSLRRTGELFF. CDR3 DNA: TGTGCCACTAGTTTACGCCGCACCGGGGAGCTGTTTTTT. The V gene is TRBV27, the J gene TRBJ2-2; D gene ambiguous. The CDR3 has 13 residues. Trimming shortened V by 10 bases and J by 4 bases, and 13 bases separated the two germline ends. Germline CDR1 MNHEY, CDR2 SMNVEV (reference sequence).

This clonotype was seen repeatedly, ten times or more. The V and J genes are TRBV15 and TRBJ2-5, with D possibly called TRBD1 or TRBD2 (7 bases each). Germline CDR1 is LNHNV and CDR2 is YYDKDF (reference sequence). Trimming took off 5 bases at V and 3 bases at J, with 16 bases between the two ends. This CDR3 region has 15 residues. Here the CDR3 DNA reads TGTGCCACCAGCTCAGCGGGACAGAGAGAAGAGACCCAGTACTTC. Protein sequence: CATSSAGQREETQYF.

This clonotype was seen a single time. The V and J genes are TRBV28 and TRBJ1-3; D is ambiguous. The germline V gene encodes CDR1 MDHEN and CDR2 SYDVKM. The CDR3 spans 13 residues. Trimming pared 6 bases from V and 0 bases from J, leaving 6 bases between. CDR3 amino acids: CASSRGSGNTIYF. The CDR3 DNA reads TGTGCCAGCAGCCGTGGCTCTGGAAACACCATATATTTT.

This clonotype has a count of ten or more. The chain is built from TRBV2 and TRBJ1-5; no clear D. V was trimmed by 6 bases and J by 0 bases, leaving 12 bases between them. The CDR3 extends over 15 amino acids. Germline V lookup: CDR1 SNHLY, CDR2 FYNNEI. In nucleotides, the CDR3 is TGTGCCAGCAGGGAGCACAGTTATAGCAATCAGCCCCAGCATTTT. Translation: CASREHSYSNQPQHF.

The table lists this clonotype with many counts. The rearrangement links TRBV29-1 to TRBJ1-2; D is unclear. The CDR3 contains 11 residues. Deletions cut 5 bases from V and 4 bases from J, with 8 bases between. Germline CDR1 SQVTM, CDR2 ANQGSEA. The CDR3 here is CSVLAFYGYTF. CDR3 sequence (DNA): TGCAGCGTTCTGGCCTTCTATGGCTACACCTTC.

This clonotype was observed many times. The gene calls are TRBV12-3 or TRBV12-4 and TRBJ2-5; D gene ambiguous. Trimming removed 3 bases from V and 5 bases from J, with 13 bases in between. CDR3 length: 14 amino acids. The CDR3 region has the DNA TGTGCCAGCAGTTTGTCCGGAATATTGGAGACCCAGTACTTC. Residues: CASSLSGILETQYF.

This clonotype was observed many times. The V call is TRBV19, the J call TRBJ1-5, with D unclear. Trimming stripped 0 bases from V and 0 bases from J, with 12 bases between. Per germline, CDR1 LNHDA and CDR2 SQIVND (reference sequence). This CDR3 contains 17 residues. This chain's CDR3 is CASSIEPGIGSNQPQHF. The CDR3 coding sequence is TGTGCCAGTAGTATAGAACCGGGAATAGGTAGCAATCAGCCCCAGCATTTT.

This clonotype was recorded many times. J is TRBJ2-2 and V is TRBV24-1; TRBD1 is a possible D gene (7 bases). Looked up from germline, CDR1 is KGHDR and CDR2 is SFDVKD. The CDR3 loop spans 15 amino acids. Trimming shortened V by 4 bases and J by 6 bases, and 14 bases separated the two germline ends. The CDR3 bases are TGTGCCACCAGTGAGGAAGACAGGGACTCCGGGGAGCTGTTTTTT. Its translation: CATSEEDRDSGELFF.